This TCR beta chain was observed in a study of breast tumors, draining lymph nodes, adjacent tissues. Broader study findings: Compared with lymph nodes, tumors were less diverse; compared with nontumor tissue, more.

Breast cancer patients provided tissue from their axillary draining lymph nodes. TCRdb re-analysed the multiplex PCR reads in MiXCR, keeping a single row per CDR3 protein. The table includes 160,000 or so distinct CDR3 sequences, around 33% detected once. There are many counts of this clonotype. The antigen is undetermined. Germline loops: CDR1 MGHDK, CDR2 SYGVNS. CDR3 size: 14 residues. V lost 6 bases to trimming and J lost 4 bases, with 15 bases between them. This sequence joins TRBV25-1 and TRBJ1-2; no definite D call. This sequence originates from a female donor with breast cancer. Some clones in this sample may be carry-over from other donors' samples. The sample was axillary lymph node tissue. In nucleotides, the CDR3 is TGTGCCAGCAGCTACCTACAGTGGCCCTATGGCTACACCTTC. This translates into CASSYLQWPYGYTF.